The 10 T cell receptor beta chains below all came from one sample that was sequenced in a study of Ad26.COV2.S vaccination and SARS-CoV-2 variants. As to treatment: around 19 received Ad26.COV2.S at low or high dose, single or two shots; roughly five received placebo; per-sample allocation not given. Sampling occurred on day 63 after the first vaccine or placebo injection. The repertoire was sequenced with immunoSEQ multiplex PCR; TCRdb's copy has only in-frame clones and lacks some. The sample has some 300,000 clones; around 84% are singletons. The sequences come from peripheral blood, collected in a trial of Ad26.COV2.S vaccine versus placebo. The receptors originated from a person between 18 and 60 years old who received the Ad26.COV2.S COVID-19 vaccine or a placebo.

This chain links TRBV24-1 with TRBJ2-1; D is perhaps TRBD1 or TRBD2 (5 bases each). The length of the CDR3 is 16 residues. Trimming took off 2 bases at V and 5 bases at J, with 15 bases between the two ends. Germline V gene data show CDR1 as KGHDR and CDR2 as SFDVKD. The CDR3 is CATSDSLARDHNEQFF. DNA of the CDR3: TGTGCCACCAGTGATTCTTTAGCCCGGGACCACAATGAGCAGTTCTTC.

J is TRBJ1-1 and V is TRBV7-6; maybe TRBD1 (5 bases). CDR1 and CDR2 (germline): SGHVS, FNYEAQ. V lost 5 bases, J lost 1 base, and 8 bases lay in between. This CDR3 has 13 amino acids. CDR3 DNA: TGTGCCAGCAGCCTAGGGGCGAACACTGAAGCTTTCTTT. Protein sequence: CASSLGANTEAFF.

The V call is TRBV10-3, the J call TRBJ1-1, with 8 bases fitting TRBD1. V lost 6 bases and J lost 1; bases outside the gene matches: 4. The CDR3 is made up of 14 amino acids. CDR1 is ENHRY, CDR2 SYGVKD, per germline. The chain's CDR3 is CAIREDRGNTEAFF. For the CDR3, the DNA is TGTGCCATCAGAGAAGACAGGGGGAACACTGAAGCTTTCTTT.

The rearrangement uses TRBV19 and TRBJ1-1, with 7 bases lining up with TRBD1. V lost 3 bases, J lost 2 bases, and 6 bases stayed unmatched. The CDR3 contains 15 residues. Germline lookup yields CDR1 LNHDA and CDR2 SQIVND (reference sequence). In DNA, the CDR3 is TGTGCCAGTAGTATCAGACAGGGACTAAACACTGAAGCTTTCTTT. Translating gives CASSIRQGLNTEAFF. Full variable domain (missing parts from reference TRBV19 and TRBJ1-1): DGGITQSPKYLFRKEGQNVTLSCEQNLNHDAMYWYRQDPGQGLRLIYYSQIVNDFQKGDIAEGYSVSREKKESFPLTVTSAQKNPTAFYLCASSIRQGLNTEAFFGQGTRLTVV.

This chain uses TRBV4-2 with TRBJ1-1; the D is unclear. Germline CDR1 LGHNA, CDR2 YNFKEQ. Trimming took off 0 bases at V and 2 bases at J, with 10 bases between the two ends. The CDR3 is 15 residues long. The CDR3 is CASSQEWLSNTEAFF. The CDR3 region has the DNA TGTGCCAGCAGCCAAGAATGGCTTAGTAACACTGAAGCTTTCTTT.

The chain couples TRBV6-5 to TRBJ2-5; D is perhaps TRBD2 (6 bases). Trimming removed 7 bases at V and 5 bases at J, with 17 bases between. Germline CDR1 is MNHEY and CDR2 is SVGAGI. The CDR3 runs 14 residues. CDR3 region: CASKGGVSSETQYF. CDR3 bases: TGTGCCAGCAAGGGCGGGGTATCGTCGGAGACCCAGTACTTC.

V gene TRBV7-6 combines with J gene TRBJ2-1; D is possibly TRBD2 (6 bases). From germline, CDR1 is SGHVS and CDR2 FNYEAQ. There are 14 residues in the CDR3. The V end was cut by 0 bases, the J end by 10 bases, with 13 bases between. The CDR3, as DNA: TGTGCCAGCAGCTTAGCGCTCGGAGGGCCCGAGCAGTTCTTC. Translating it yields CASSLALGGPEQFF.

Only one count was recorded for this clone. The chain has TRBV19 and TRBJ1-2; D is uncertain. The germline CDR1 and CDR2 sequences are LNHDA and SQIVND (reference sequence). The V end was cut by 5 bases, the J end by 8 bases, with 9 bases between. There are 11 residues in the CDR3. The CDR3 sequence is CASSHWAGYTF. The CDR3 nucleotides are TGTGCCAGTAGTCACTGGGCGGGCTACACCTTC.

About this clone itself: Sequence at one end of the junction differs from germline and may be a read error. Here the CDR3 reads CASSALFRGRVSF. The CDR3 coding sequence is TGTGCCAGTAGTGCCCTTTTCAGGGGACGGGTGTCCTTC. This chain connects TRBV19 to TRBJ2-7, with D maybe TRBD1 (6 bases). CDR1 and CDR2 from the germline V gene are LNHDA and SQIVND (reference sequence). The CDR3 length is 13 residues. Drawing the rest from reference TRBV19 and TRBJ2-7, the complete variable domain is DGGITQSPKYLFRKEGQNVTLSCEQNLNHDAMYWYRQDPGQGLRLIYYSQIVNDFQKGDIAEGYSVSREKKESFPLTVTSAQKNPTAFYLCASSALFRGRVSFGPGTRLTVT.

V is TRBV27 and J is TRBJ1-2; D is unclear. From germline, CDR1 is MNHEY and CDR2 SMNVEV (reference sequence). The CDR3 covers 14 residues. Trimming took off 2 bases at V and 4 bases at J, with 11 bases between the two ends. CDR3 loop: CASSLGSGGYGYTF. The CDR3, as DNA: TGTGCCAGCAGTTTAGGCTCGGGTGGCTATGGCTACACCTTC.